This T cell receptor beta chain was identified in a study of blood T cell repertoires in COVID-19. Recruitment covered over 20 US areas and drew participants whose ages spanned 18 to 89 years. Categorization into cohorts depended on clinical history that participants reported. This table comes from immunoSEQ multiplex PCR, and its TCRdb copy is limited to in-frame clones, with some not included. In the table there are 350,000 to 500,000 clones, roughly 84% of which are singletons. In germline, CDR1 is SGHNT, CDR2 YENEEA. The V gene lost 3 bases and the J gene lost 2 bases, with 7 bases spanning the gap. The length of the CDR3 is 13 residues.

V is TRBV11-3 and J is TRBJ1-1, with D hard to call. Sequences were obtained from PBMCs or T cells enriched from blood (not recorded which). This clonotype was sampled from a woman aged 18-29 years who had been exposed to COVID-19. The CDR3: CASSFSGNTEAFF. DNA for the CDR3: TGTGCCAGCAGCTTTTCGGGTAACACTGAAGCTTTCTTT.